This T cell receptor (beta chain) was retrieved from a study of T cell clusters in autoimmune cytopenias. Multiplex touch-down PCR amplified TRB using TRB-A and TRB-B pools in one tube. From its re-call of the multiplex PCR reads, TCRdb lists each CDR3 protein once, without DNA. The sample holds roughly 2,000 distinct CDR3 sequences. CDR1 SQVTM and CDR2 ANQGSEA come from the germline V gene. This CDR3 comprises 13 residues. Approximately 36,000 genome equivalents of blood DNA were amplified for TRB. In terms of frequency, this clonotype is medium-sized. The same data also went into a second study, on T cell repertoires in aging, cancer and after chemotherapy.

The material sequenced was peripheral blood. This chain connects TRBV29-1 to TRBJ1-1. The TCR was taken from a human donor with chronic lymphocytic leukemia. The CDR3 spells CSVRQGPNTEAFF. Variable domain in full (rest from reference TRBV29-1 and TRBJ1-1): SAVISQKPSRDICQRGTSLTIQCQVDSQVTMMFWYRQQPGQSLTLIATANQGSEATYESGFVIDKFPISRPNLTFSTLTVSNMSPEDSSIYLCSVRQGPNTEAFFGQGTRLTVV.